This TCR beta chain was obtained from a study of blood T cell repertoires in COVID-19. The V gene lost 2 bases and the J gene lost 5 bases, with 10 bases spanning the gap. CDR3 length equals 14 residues. Germline V gene sequence: CDR1 SNHLY, CDR2 FYNNEI. Repertoires were generated with immunoSEQ multiplex PCR, while TCRdb's copy carries only in-frame clones and drops some. This sample carries approximately 320,000 clones, 87% of them seen once, and the ten largest clones take around 8.9%. This TCR derives from a woman younger than 30 who had recovered from COVID-19. Specimen: PBMCs or T cells enriched from blood (not recorded which). The J gene is TRBJ1-5, the V gene TRBV2; D is unclear. The CDR3 DNA is TGTGCCAGCAGTGAAAGCGAGGGCTATCAGCCCCAGCATTTT. This encodes CASSESEGYQPQHF.